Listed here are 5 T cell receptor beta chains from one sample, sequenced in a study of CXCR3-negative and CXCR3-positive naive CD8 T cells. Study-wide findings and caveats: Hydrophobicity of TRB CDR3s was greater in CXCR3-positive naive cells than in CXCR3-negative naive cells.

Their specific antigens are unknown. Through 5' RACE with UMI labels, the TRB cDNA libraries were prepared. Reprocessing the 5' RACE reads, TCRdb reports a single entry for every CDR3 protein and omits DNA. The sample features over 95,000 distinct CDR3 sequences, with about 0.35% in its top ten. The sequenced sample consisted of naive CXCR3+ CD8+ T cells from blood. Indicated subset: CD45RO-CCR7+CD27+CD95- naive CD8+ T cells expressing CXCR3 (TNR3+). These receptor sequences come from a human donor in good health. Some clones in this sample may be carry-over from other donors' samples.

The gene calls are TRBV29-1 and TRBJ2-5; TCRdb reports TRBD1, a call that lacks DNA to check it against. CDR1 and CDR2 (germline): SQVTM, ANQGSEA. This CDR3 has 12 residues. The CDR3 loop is CSGDRGQETQYF.

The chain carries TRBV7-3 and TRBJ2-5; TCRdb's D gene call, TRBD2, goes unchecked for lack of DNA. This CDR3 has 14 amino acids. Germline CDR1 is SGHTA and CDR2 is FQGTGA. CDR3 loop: CASSLIGLQETQYF.

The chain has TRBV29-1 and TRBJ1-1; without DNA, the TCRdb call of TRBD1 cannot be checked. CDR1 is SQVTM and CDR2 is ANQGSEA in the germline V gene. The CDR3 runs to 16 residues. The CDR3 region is CSVEGEEQGGNTEAFF.

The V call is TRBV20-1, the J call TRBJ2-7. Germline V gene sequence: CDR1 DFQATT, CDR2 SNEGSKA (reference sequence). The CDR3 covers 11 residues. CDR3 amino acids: CSAPRPYEQYF.

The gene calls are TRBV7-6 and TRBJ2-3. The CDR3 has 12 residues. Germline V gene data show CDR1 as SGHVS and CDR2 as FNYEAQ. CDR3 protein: CASSLSGNTQYF.